The T cell receptor (beta chain) under discussion was sequenced for a study of cytomegalovirus exposure and HLA in healthy donors (dated by TCRdb to the late 2010s). Background on the whole study: In an earlier analysis of under 750 of the donors, around 300 Gb of sequence data and just under 120 million unique TCR beta sequences from approximately 180 million T cells were reported. Roughly 310 gigabases of sequencing data and approximately 85 million unique TCR sequences were included in an early release covering about 600 HLA-typed donors. Among the approximately 400 genotyped donors, 75% to 90% belonged to the genetic ancestry cluster associated with self-reported Caucasian donors. The aim of the study was to test whether cataloging public T cell receptors could identify signatures of past pathogen exposure. Using immunosequencing, the study profiled T cell repertoires from around 680 subjects and related those repertoires to cytomegalovirus serostatus. Along with the roughly 670-subject first cohort, a separate validation cohort of over a hundred different subjects was used. To predict cytomegalovirus infection status, the study brought together high-throughput TCR immunosequencing, statistical association of individual TCRs with disease status, and machine learning. A later analysis re-examined previously published TCR beta repertoires from 600 to 700 donors and added high-resolution HLA genotyping to investigate patterns of TCR occurrence. Rather than drawing on any new phenotypic data, the later analysis identified candidate immune exposures from TCR beta sequences and the way those sequences occurred across donors. In an earlier analysis of a few hundred of the donors, high-throughput TCR beta sequencing was used to judge whether each TCR beta V gene segment behaved as functional or pseudogenic. Donor age, sex, ethnicity and CMV serostatus were compiled alongside the repertoire data. A later genetic analysis used genome-wide SNP genotypes for about 65% of the roughly 670 donors, treating that subset as a discovery cohort. All discovery cohort repertoires had been generated on a single sequencing platform. HLA typing included class I and class II loci at four-digit resolution. The number of typed donors differed by locus: about 620-630 for A, B, C, DRB1 and DQB1; 500 to 550 for DQA1; around 610 for DPA1; and 400 to 480 for DPB1. Roughly five DR-DQ haplotypes were handled as single units for association and clustering, since linkage in the cohort was strong. On average, approximately 250,000 unique TCR beta nucleotide sequences were sequenced per donor among a few hundred genotyped donors of the cohort, with roughly 18% of those sequences being non-productive.

To prepare the library, the immunoSEQ multiplex PCR assay was applied. For the multiplex PCR, a mixture combining 60 forward primers for TCR Vbeta segments and 13 reverse primers for TCR Jbeta segments was used. The CDR3 region of rearranged TCR beta genes was amplified from genomic DNA by a multiplex PCR assay. On the Illumina HiSeq System, the amplified TCR beta libraries were sequenced as 87-base-pair reads. The source study handled its data this way. A later analysis tallied around 80 million unique TCR beta chains across the 666 repertoires, and approximately 11 million of those chains were shared by two or more donors. A nearest-neighbor algorithm error-corrected the raw reads and collapsed the reads into unique sequences, merging closely related sequences to remove PCR and sequencing errors. To assign V, D and J gene segments, CDR3 sequences were aligned to IMGT reference sequences. Each retained sequence needed at least a six-nucleotide match to both a V gene segment and a J gene segment. A rearrangement counted as productive if the CDR3 had no stop codons and remained in frame with V and J, and every other rearrangement counted as non-productive. CDR3 was defined according to IMGT convention as the region running from the second conserved V-encoded cysteine to the conserved J-encoded phenylalanine. The earlier analysis of 500 to 750 of the donors excluded any sequence lacking an unambiguous match to a single V gene segment. In an earlier analysis of several hundred of the donors, V segments were called functional above 56.7% productive rearrangements and were called segregating when the between-donor standard deviation exceeded 5%. A statistical classification framework was built to diagnose cytomegalovirus status from the catalog of TCR beta chain sequences. In a later analysis, V and J genes were assigned by comparing TCR nucleotide sequences against IMGT/GENE-DB human TR gene sequences. Using the TCRdist pipeline, a later analysis assigned CDR3 sequences along with most-parsimonious VDJ recombination scenarios. In a later analysis, each TCR beta chain was defined by its CDR3 amino acid sequence together with its V-gene family, and reads lacking a unique V-gene family were excluded. In a later analysis, approximately 640 highly shared, low-generation-probability nucleotide sequences were removed to address suspected cross-contamination and a sequencing artifact. For each public chain, a later analysis derived a clonal expansion index from normalized ranks of inferred template counts within each repertoire. Generation probabilities in a later analysis came from a VDJ recombination model fitted to out-of-frame rearrangements, and those results were checked against IGoR. Hypergeometric tests were used in a later analysis to score TCR-TCR, TCR-HLA and TCR-CMV co-occurrence, with a repertoire-size bias correction applied to the TCR pairs. A later analysis estimated false discovery rates by permuting HLA or CMV assignments 20 times. A later analysis grouped co-occurring TCRs with DBSCAN, adding TCRdist sequence similarity when clustering within HLA-allele-positive subsets. Co-occurrence clustering excluded repertoires with fewer than 30,000 or more than 120,000 public chains, plus five with anomalous nucleotide sharing. Sourced from immuneACCESS, this table was stored by TCRdb with only in-frame sequences that have V and J called. A share of the clones is absent; for the studies checked, an unresolved V gene accounts for under half, and the remainder has no known explanation. That table is the source of V, J and clone size, and D and trimming were worked out from the DNA. This sample comprises under 200,000 clones, approximately 80% of them detected only once. The ten largest clonotypes hold more than 1.5% of the sample.

The cohort consisted of 666 healthy bone marrow donors. At the time of sampling, all cohort members were nominally healthy, though unrecorded immune exposures were likely present. The donor was CMV seronegative and was included in the group of 352 seronegative cohort members. Each donor provided a peripheral blood sample, and peripheral blood mononuclear cells were used for TCR beta sequencing. The Qiagen DNeasy Blood Extraction Kit was used to extract genomic DNA from the blood cell samples. The research as a whole found: The study listed 164 TCR beta chains as associated with cytomegalovirus. It was suggested by the authors that the approach could potentially be generalized to other disease states and immunological phenotypes. A further reported finding was that TCR beta sequences accurately predicted the HLA-A and HLA-B alleles for most subjects in the first cohort. The classifier was reported to diagnose cytomegalovirus status with high specificity and sensitivity in both the original and validation cohorts. The cohort was sequenced for TCR beta chains only, and without alpha or paired-chain data the features that could be detected were limited. Immune exposure information for the cohort was limited to CMV serostatus. At a false discovery rate of 0.05, a later analysis linked roughly 17,000 TCR beta sequences to specific HLA alleles. Three of the identified cytomegalovirus-associated TCR beta chains were confirmed in vitro to be specific for cytomegalovirus antigens. According to a later analysis, parvovirus B19, influenza, CMV and Epstein-Barr virus appeared linked to several top co-occurrence clusters. V-gene and J-gene trimming of TCR beta chains was associated with a missense DCLRE1C variant in a later genetic analysis, and the association was replicated in an independent cohort. An earlier analysis of around 500 of the donors showed that most TCR beta V segments appeared in productive rearrangements either about 87% or about 30% of the time, which broadly matched IMGT annotations. A later genetic analysis reported fewer N-insertions in productive TCRs among donors in an Asian-associated ancestry cluster than the approximately 670-donor mean. Over 15 rarely observed V segments, including chromosome 9 orphons, were excluded from the earlier analysis of a few hundred of the donors because counts were too low. Assigning TCR associations to individual alleles was difficult when HLA alleles, especially DR and DQ, strongly co-occurred. HLA typing was unavailable for some donors at each locus, so association tests used only the typed subset. A later analysis found that TCR association rates varied across HLA loci, with DRB1 alleles showing the most associated TCRs and HLA-C alleles the fewest. Correlated functional status among segregating V segments might be attributable to linkage disequilibrium, but an unknown experimental factor could not be ruled out. Sequencing depth was assumed to be roughly uniform across donors in the presence/absence analyses, though that assumption may not hold. A later analysis found that most CMV-associated TCR beta chains appeared HLA-restricted, with HLA associations seemingly driven largely by CMV exposure. A cluster of highly shared sequence variants was judged likely to be a technical artifact of the sequencing pipeline. Across donors, most TCR sequences were observed very rarely, whereas some public TCRs were present in many individuals. In a later analysis, HLA-associated TCR beta chains showed more clonal expansion and lower generation probabilities than non-associated chains that were equally common. Some IMGT-functional V segments, including TRBV6-2 and TRBV6-3, could not be distinguished by the 87-base-pair reads and were therefore excluded.

Relative to germline, V is 6 bases shorter and J is 4 bases shorter, with 10 bases between their ends. Including cysteine and phenylalanine, the CDR3 has 13 amino acids. Only CDR3 DNA is held: 39 bases, read in frame from base 1. CDR1 and CDR2, per the germline V gene (reference sequence), are SGHAT and FQDESV. About this clone itself: Its antigen has not been determined. No much larger clone is present one base from it, and per-base qualities are unavailable.

The sequence came from a man between 18 and 29 years old in good health and CMV-seronegative. This chain joins TRBV11-1 to TRBJ2-1; the D gene is unclear. Sample: PBMCs. The DNA reads as follows: TGTGCCAGCAGGACTGAGGATTACAATGAGCAGTTCTTC. Its amino acids are CASRTEDYNEQFF.